This entry features one T cell receptor (beta chain) sequence. The record originates from a study of blood T cell repertoires in COVID-19. About the study: COVID-19 samples collected from the United States, Italy and Spain covered acute and convalescent phases.

The CDR3 has 14 amino acids. V dropped 4 bases and J dropped 4; count of bases not matched to a gene: 6. Germline V gives CDR1 MGHRA, CDR2 YSYEKL. Generated by immunoSEQ multiplex PCR, the TCRdb table keeps only in-frame clones and is missing some. This table has roughly 99,000 clones, roughly 90% appearing once. The TCR originated in a man aged 35 to 55 with active or convalescent COVID-19. Sequencing was carried out using peripheral blood. The chain recombines TRBV4-1 with TRBJ1-1, with 7 bases aligning to TRBD1. Here the CDR3 DNA reads TGCGCCAGCAGCCTCAGGGGGTATGGCACTGAAGCTTTCTTT. Translated, it gives CASSLRGYGTEAFF.